This T cell receptor (beta chain) was found in a study of blood T cell repertoires in COVID-19. Across the study: The United States, Italy and Spain were the sources of the acute and convalescent COVID-19 samples. T cells, B-cell-depleted T cells, or PBMCs supplied cDNA or gDNA.

Sequencing used immunoSEQ multiplex PCR; TCRdb keeps in-frame clones, though not all of them. The table has roughly 86,000 clones, approximately 89% seen once. Sequenced: peripheral blood. This receptor was obtained from a man in his fifties with active or convalescent COVID-19.

The CDR3 bases are TGTGCCAGCAGCTACGGGACTAGCGGGGGGGCAAATACGCAGTATTTT. It encodes CASSYGTSGGANTQYF. The V gene is TRBV7-9, the J gene TRBJ2-3; 16 positions match TRBD2. The CDR3 is 16 residues long. Trimming removed 4 bases from V and 7 bases from J; junction bases left unmatched: 5. The germline V gene has CDR1 SEHNR and CDR2 FQNEAQ (reference sequence).